Listed here is a single TCR beta chain. Random hexamers primed reverse transcription of about 0.5 to 1 ug RNA. One entry per CDR3 protein, called by TCRdb with MiXCR from the immunoSEQ multiplex PCR reads. The table records approximately 190,000 distinct CDR3 sequences, around 95% of them present only once. Peripheral blood CD8+ and CD4+ T cells were profiled by TCR beta sequencing. This record comes from a study of CD8 T cells in Susac syndrome. The CDR3 has 14 amino acids. Germline loops: CDR1 SEHNR, CDR2 FQNEAQ (reference sequence). J was trimmed by 9 bases and V by 4 bases; bases with no gene match: 4.

The rearrangement uses TRBV7-9 and TRBJ1-6, with 9 bases lining up with TRBD1. The sequence was obtained from a human donor with Susac syndrome. Sequenced input: CD4+ T cells from PBMCs. This CDR3 is CASSSGTGSSPLHF. The CDR3 nucleotides are TGTGCCAGCAGCTCCGGGACAGGGAGTTCACCCCTCCACTTT.